Below, 28 T cell receptor beta chains from the same sample are listed, as sequenced in a study of cytomegalovirus exposure and HLA in healthy donors. It was with 60 Vbeta and 13 Jbeta primers that the PCR ran. Using immunoSEQ multiplex PCR, the repertoire was profiled, and TCRdb retains in-frame clones only, with some absent. The sample records roughly 200,000 clones, 78% being singletons. The sample was PBMCs. Every receptor here comes from a young woman in good health and CMV-seropositive.

The sample holds a few counts of this clone. The rearrangement uses TRBV19 and TRBJ2-1; 8 bases map to TRBD2. V was clipped by 0 bases and J by 3 bases; unmatched bases: 4. CDR1 LNHDA and CDR2 SQIVND come from the germline V gene (reference sequence). This CDR3 has 16 residues. CDR3 residues: CASSIDETSDYNEQFF. Written as DNA, the CDR3 is TGTGCCAGTAGTATAGATGAGACTAGCGACTACAATGAGCAGTTCTTC. The full variable domain, with the rest looked up from reference TRBV19 and TRBJ2-1, is DGGITQSPKYLFRKEGQNVTLSCEQNLNHDAMYWYRQDPGQGLRLIYYSQIVNDFQKGDIAEGYSVSREKKESFPLTVTSAQKNPTAFYLCASSIDETSDYNEQFFGPGTRLTVL.

V gene TRBV11-2 combines with J gene TRBJ2-7; D remains ambiguous. The CDR3 is made up of 11 amino acids. Germline CDR1 is SGHAT and CDR2 is FQNNGV. Trimming pared 5 bases from V and 6 bases from J, leaving 8 bases between. CDR3 loop: CASSPLFEQYF. In DNA, the CDR3 is TGTGCCAGCAGCCCCCTCTTCGAGCAGTACTTC.

This rearrangement joins TRBV19 to TRBJ1-3; TRBD1 is a possible D gene (5 bases). The CDR3 extends over 14 amino acids. Germline assignment: CDR1 LNHDA and CDR2 SQIVND (reference sequence). The germline V and J ends were trimmed by 3 bases and 2 bases, with 8 bases remaining between them. The CDR3 DNA follows: TGTGCCAGTAGTATTCAGGGTGCTGGAAACACCATATATTTT. Its protein is CASSIQGAGNTIYF.

V and J are TRBV9 and TRBJ1-1; TRBD1 agrees at 8 bases. J gave up 5 bases and V 0 bases, and 6 bases lay outside the gene matches. Germline V lookup: CDR1 SGDLS, CDR2 YYNGEE. The CDR3 spans 15 residues. CDR3 DNA sequence: TGTGCCAGCAGCGTAGGGCCAGGGGGCTATACTGAAGCTTTCTTT. As protein: CASSVGPGGYTEAFF.

This chain uses TRBV7-2 with TRBJ2-2, with TRBD2 matching over 7 bases. CDR3 length: 16 residues. The germline V gene encodes CDR1 SGHTA and CDR2 FQGNSA. With 2 bases clipped from V and 5 bases from J, the junction kept 8 bases outside the gene matches. This CDR3 is CASSLRTSAGTGELFF. CDR3 bases: TGTGCCAGCAGCTTACGAACTAGCGCCGGGACCGGGGAGCTGTTTTTT.

There are a few counts of this clone. CDR3 region: CASGYRDRGYTF. CDR3 DNA sequence: TGTGCCAGCGGGTACAGGGACCGTGGCTACACCTTC. The V call is TRBV28, the J call TRBJ1-2; weak D call: TRBD1 (6 bases). The CDR3 loop spans 12 amino acids. The germline V and J ends were trimmed by 8 bases and 7 bases, with 14 bases remaining between them. CDR1 and CDR2 (germline): MDHEN, SYDVKM.

The rearrangement uses TRBV23-1 and TRBJ2-7, with a tentative D call TRBD2 (7 bases). TRBV23-1 is marked as an open reading frame, function uncertain. CDR3 length equals 13 residues. V shed 8 bases and J shed 3 bases, with 14 bases lying between them. The chain's CDR3 is CASLGGRDYEQYF. DNA of the CDR3: TGCGCCAGCTTAGGGGGGAGGGACTACGAGCAGTACTTC.

The V gene is TRBV5-4, the J gene TRBJ2-7; TRBD2 is a possible D gene (7 bases). Trimming removed 0 bases at V and 5 bases at J, with 15 bases between. This CDR3 spans 15 amino acids. Looked up from germline, CDR1 is SGHNT and CDR2 is YYREEE (reference sequence). The CDR3 spells CASSLEGGRGHEQYF. The DNA of the CDR3 is TGTGCCAGCAGCTTGGAGGGGGGGCGAGGCCACGAGCAGTACTTC.

The chain employs TRBV28 and TRBJ2-5; TRBD1 matches at 8 bases. This CDR3 has 18 amino acids. Germline CDR1 is MDHEN and CDR2 is SYDVKM. V lost 5 bases and J lost 5; bases outside the gene matches: 19. CDR3 coding DNA: TGTGCCAGCAGTCCGTCCGCAGGACAGGGATACTGGCGGGAGACCCAGTACTTC. It yields the protein CASSPSAGQGYWRETQYF.

The rearrangement links TRBV9 to TRBJ2-2, with 8 bases matching TRBD2. Per the germline V gene, CDR1 is SGDLS and CDR2 is YYNGEE. CDR3 length: 14 residues. With V trimmed by 3 bases and J by 6 bases, 4 bases remained unmatched. The CDR3 DNA reads TGTGCCAGCAGCGACGGGACTAGGGCCGGGGAGCTGTTTTTT. This gives the protein CASSDGTRAGELFF.

The chain recombines TRBV30 with TRBJ1-6; D is perhaps TRBD1 (5 bases). V lost 2 bases, J lost 7 bases, and 12 bases lay in between. Germline V CDR1 and CDR2: GTSNPN, SVGIG (reference sequence). The length of the CDR3 is 14 residues. The CDR3 here is CAWSITGKNSPLHF. CDR3 nucleotides: TGTGCCTGGAGTATCACAGGAAAAAATTCACCCCTCCACTTT.

J is TRBJ2-5 and V is TRBV6-6; D gene ambiguous. The CDR3 totals 14 residues. The germline V gene encodes CDR1 MNHNY and CDR2 SVGAGI (reference sequence). V lost 4 bases, J lost 2 bases, and 11 bases lay in between. The CDR3 loop reads CASSSLTIQETQYF. Written as DNA, the CDR3 is TGTGCCAGCAGTTCCCTAACGATTCAAGAGACCCAGTACTTC.

The chain employs TRBV5-1 and TRBJ2-7; D might be TRBD1 (6 bases). V lost 0 bases to trimming and J lost 2 bases, with 9 bases between them. CDR3 size: 14 residues. CDR1 is SGHRS, CDR2 YFSETQ, per germline. The CDR3 region has the DNA TGCGCCAGCAGCTTGGAGGGGGAAACCTACGAGCAGTACTTC. Translated: CASSLEGETYEQYF.

The V gene is TRBV4-1, the J gene TRBJ2-2, with TRBD2 identical over 7 bases. The germline CDR1 and CDR2 sequences are MGHRA and YSYEKL. V was clipped by 1 base and J by 5 bases; unmatched bases: 4. This CDR3 has 15 residues. The CDR3 region has the DNA TGCGCCAGCAGCCAAGTATGGCGGGAGACCGGGGAGCTGTTTTTT. It codes for CASSQVWRETGELFF.

The chain employs TRBV7-9 and TRBJ2-5; the D gene is possibly TRBD1 (6 bases). Between the trimmed V and J ends, which lost 1 base and 4 bases, there was a span of 13 bases. The CDR3 has 15 amino acids. Per germline, CDR1 SEHNR and CDR2 FQNEAQ (reference sequence). DNA of the CDR3: TGTGCCAGCAGCTTAGGGAACAGGGTGACAGAGACCCAGTACTTC. Translating gives CASSLGNRVTETQYF.

This rearrangement joins TRBV6-1 to TRBJ1-4; perhaps TRBD1 as D (6 bases). Trimming took off 2 bases at V and 4 bases at J, with 14 bases between the two ends. The germline V gene encodes CDR1 MNHNS and CDR2 SASEGT. The CDR3 runs to 16 residues. As DNA, the CDR3 is TGTGCCAGCAGTGAAAGGGGGGGGCGGCGTAATGAAAAACTGTTTTTT. As protein: CASSERGGRRNEKLFF.

The gene calls are TRBV5-1 and TRBJ1-5; 8 nucleotides match TRBD1. CDR1 and CDR2 (germline): SGHRS, YFSETQ. The CDR3 covers 15 residues. V lost 5 bases and J lost 3; bases outside the gene matches: 7. The CDR3 DNA sequence: TGCGCCAGCAGTCTGACAGGGGCCCTCAATCAGCCCCAGCATTTT. This codes for CASSLTGALNQPQHF.

The rearrangement joins TRBV19 to TRBJ1-2, with 7 bases that match TRBD1. V lost 4 bases and J lost 4; bases outside the gene matches: 15. The germline V gene encodes CDR1 LNHDA and CDR2 SQIVND (reference sequence). This CDR3 is built from 17 residues. The CDR3 DNA reads TGTGCCAGTAGTAACTCAATTAATACGGGACAGACCTATGGCTACACCTTC. It translates to CASSNSINTGQTYGYTF. Full variable domain (missing parts from reference TRBV19 and TRBJ1-2): DGGITQSPKYLFRKEGQNVTLSCEQNLNHDAMYWYRQDPGQGLRLIYYSQIVNDFQKGDIAEGYSVSREKKESFPLTVTSAQKNPTAFYLCASSNSINTGQTYGYTFGSGTRLTVV.

This chain joins TRBV5-5 and TRBJ2-3; D is perhaps TRBD1 (6 bases). The V and J ends lost 5 bases and 0 bases respectively, with 13 bases between them. Germline V CDR1 and CDR2: SGHKS, YYEKEE (reference sequence). The length of the CDR3 is 15 residues. CDR3 loop: CASSHRVRSTDTQYF. CDR3 coding DNA: TGTGCCAGCAGTCACAGGGTCAGGAGCACAGATACGCAGTATTTT.

V gene TRBV11-3 combines with J gene TRBJ2-1; 8 nucleotides line up with TRBD1. V lost 5 bases, J lost 7 bases, and 10 bases stayed unmatched. Germline V gene sequence: CDR1 SGHNT, CDR2 YENEEA. This CDR3 has 15 residues. Here the CDR3 reads CASSLIGQGWNEQFF. Written as DNA, the CDR3 is TGTGCCAGCAGCCTCATCGGACAGGGCTGGAATGAGCAGTTCTTC.

The gene calls are TRBV30 and TRBJ2-5, with 10 bases that match TRBD1. The germline CDR1 and CDR2 sequences are GTSNPN and SVGIG (reference sequence). This CDR3 has 12 residues. Trimming at V came to 3 bases and at J to 9 bases, leaving 4 bases not matched to a gene. The CDR3 protein is CAWRGQGGAQYF. DNA of the CDR3: TGTGCCTGGAGAGGACAGGGGGGGGCCCAGTACTTC.

The CDR3 here is CAWSVIGEQFF. In DNA form, the CDR3 reads TGTGCCTGGAGCGTCATCGGGGAGCAGTTCTTC. The rearrangement joins TRBV30 to TRBJ2-1; D not certain. V gave up 3 bases and J gave up 10 bases, with 10 bases separating them. Germline CDR1 reads GTSNPN; CDR2 reads SVGIG (reference sequence). This CDR3 region has 11 residues.

The chain joins TRBV28 to TRBJ2-5, with TRBD2 matching over 7 bases. Germline V CDR1 and CDR2: MDHEN, SYDVKM. This CDR3 spans 11 amino acids. With 6 bases clipped from V and 5 bases from J, the junction kept 0 bases outside the gene matches. CDR3 region: CASRGGETQYF. In nucleotides, the CDR3 is TGTGCCAGCAGGGGGGGGGAGACCCAGTACTTC.

This clone was counted between two and nine times. The rearrangement joins TRBV11-3 to TRBJ2-7; 10 bases line up with TRBD2. Germline CDR1 and CDR2: SGHNT and YENEEA. CDR3 length equals 19 residues. V lost 0 bases and J lost 0; bases outside the gene matches: 11. This chain's CDR3 is CASSLEVWLAGVGSYEQYF. CDR3 in DNA: TGTGCCAGCAGCTTAGAAGTTTGGCTAGCGGGAGTGGGCTCCTACGAGCAGTACTTC.

This clone turned up a few times. J is TRBJ2-2 and V is TRBV6-1; tentative D call: TRBD1 (6 bases). This CDR3 spans 13 amino acids. Trimming took 6 bases from V and 5 from J, leaving 10 bases between them. Germline V gene lookup returns CDR1 MNHNS and CDR2 SASEGT. CDR3 bases: TGTGCCAGCAGGGACAGCTCGACCGGGGAGCTGTTTTTT. Its protein is CASRDSSTGELFF.

In its sample, this clone was seen a few times. In nucleotides, the CDR3 is TGTGCCCTCGGGGGGGGCAGCTCCTACAATGAGCAGTTCTTC. This encodes CALGGGSSYNEQFF. This chain joins TRBV27 and TRBJ2-1; 8 nucleotides agree with TRBD2. V lost 11 bases to trimming and J lost 0 bases; unmatched junction nucleotides: 6. The CDR3 sequence is 14 residues long. The germline gives CDR1 MNHEY, CDR2 SMNVEV (reference sequence).

The chain joins TRBV6-5 to TRBJ1-4, with D maybe TRBD1 (5 bases). This CDR3 comprises 14 residues. Between the trimmed V and J ends, which lost 7 bases and 8 bases, there was a span of 17 bases. CDR1 MNHEY and CDR2 SVGAGI come from the germline V gene. CDR3 residues: CASTDDRRGEKLFF. CDR3 bases: TGTGCCAGCACCGACGACAGAAGAGGCGAAAAACTGTTTTTT.

This sequence joins TRBV18 and TRBJ2-3, with a tentative D call TRBD1 (6 bases). V was clipped by 4 bases and J by 4 bases, with 15 bases between them. CDR3 length: 15 amino acids. Germline lookup yields CDR1 KGHSH and CDR2 LQKENI. The DNA for the CDR3 is TGTGCCAGCTCACTCCGACAGGATGAAGCAGATACGCAGTATTTT. Residues: CASSLRQDEADTQYF.